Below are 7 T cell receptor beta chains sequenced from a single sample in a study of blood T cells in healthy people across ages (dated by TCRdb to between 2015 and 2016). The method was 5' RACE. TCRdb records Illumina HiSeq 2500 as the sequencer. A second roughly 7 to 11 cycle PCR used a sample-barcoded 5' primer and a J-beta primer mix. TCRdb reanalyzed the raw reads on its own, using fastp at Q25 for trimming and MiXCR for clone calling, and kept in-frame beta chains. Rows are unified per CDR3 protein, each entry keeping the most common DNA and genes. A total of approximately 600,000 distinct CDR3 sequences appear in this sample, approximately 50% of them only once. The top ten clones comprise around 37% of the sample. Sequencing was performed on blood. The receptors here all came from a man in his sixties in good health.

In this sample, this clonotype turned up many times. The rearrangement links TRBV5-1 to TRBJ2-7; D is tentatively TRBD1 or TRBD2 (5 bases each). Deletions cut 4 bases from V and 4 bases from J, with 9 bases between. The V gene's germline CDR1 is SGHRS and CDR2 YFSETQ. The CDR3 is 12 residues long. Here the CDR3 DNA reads TGCGCCAGCAGCGGGGGATATTACGAGCAGTACTTC. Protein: CASSGGYYEQYF.

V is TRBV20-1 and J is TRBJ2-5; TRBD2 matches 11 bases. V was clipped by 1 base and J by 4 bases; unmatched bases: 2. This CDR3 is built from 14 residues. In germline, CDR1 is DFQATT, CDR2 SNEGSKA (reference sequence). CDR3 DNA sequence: TGCAGTGCTAGAGTGACTAGCGGGGTAGAGACCCAGTACTTC. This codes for CSARVTSGVETQYF.

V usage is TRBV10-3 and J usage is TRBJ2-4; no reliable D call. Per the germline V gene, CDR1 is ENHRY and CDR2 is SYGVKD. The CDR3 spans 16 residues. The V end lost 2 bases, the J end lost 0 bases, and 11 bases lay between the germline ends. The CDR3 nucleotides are TGTGCCATCAGTGAGGCGGACCGCGTAGCCAAAAACATTCAGTACTTC. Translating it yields CAISEADRVAKNIQYF.

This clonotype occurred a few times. CDR3 bases: TGCGCCAGCAGCACCGGGACAGGGGTGAAGGACCAGTACTTC. Translation gives CASSTGTGVKDQYF. V and J are TRBV5-1 and TRBJ2-5; 10 bases fit TRBD1. Germline trimming cut 4 bases from V and 10 bases from J; bases unmatched to any gene: 10. Germline V gene sequence: CDR1 SGHRS, CDR2 YFSETQ. The CDR3 totals 14 residues.

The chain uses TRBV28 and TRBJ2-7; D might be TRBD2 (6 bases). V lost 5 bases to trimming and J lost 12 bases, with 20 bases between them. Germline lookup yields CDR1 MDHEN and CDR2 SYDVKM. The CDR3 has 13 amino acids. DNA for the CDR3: TGTGCCAGCAGTGCATCAAACCCGACTAGGTGGTACTTC. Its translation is CASSASNPTRWYF.

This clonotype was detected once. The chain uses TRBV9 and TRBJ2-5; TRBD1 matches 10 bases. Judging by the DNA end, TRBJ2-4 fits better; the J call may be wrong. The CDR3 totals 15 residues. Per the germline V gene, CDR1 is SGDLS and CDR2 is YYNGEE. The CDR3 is CASSPQDRGWNIQYF. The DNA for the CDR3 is TGTGCCAGCAGCCCCCAGGACAGGGGGTGGAACATTCAGTACTTC.

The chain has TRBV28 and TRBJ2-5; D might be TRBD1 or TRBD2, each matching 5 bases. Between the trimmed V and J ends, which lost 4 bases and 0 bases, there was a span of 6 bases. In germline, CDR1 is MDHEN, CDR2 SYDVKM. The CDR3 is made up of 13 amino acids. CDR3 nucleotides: TGTGCCAGCAGTTGGGGGAACCAAGAGACCCAGTACTTC. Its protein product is CASSWGNQETQYF.